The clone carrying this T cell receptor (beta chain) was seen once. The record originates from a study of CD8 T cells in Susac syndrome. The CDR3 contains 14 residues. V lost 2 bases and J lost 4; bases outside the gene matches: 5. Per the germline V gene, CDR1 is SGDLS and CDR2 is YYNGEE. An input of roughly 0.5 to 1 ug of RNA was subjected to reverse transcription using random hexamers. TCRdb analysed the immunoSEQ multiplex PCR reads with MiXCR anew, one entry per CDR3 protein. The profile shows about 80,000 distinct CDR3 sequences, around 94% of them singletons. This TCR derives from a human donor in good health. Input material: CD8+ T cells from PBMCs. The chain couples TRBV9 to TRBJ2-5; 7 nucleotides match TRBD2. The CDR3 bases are TGTGCCAGCAGCGTTCCTAGCGGCGGAGAGACCCAGTACTTC. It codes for CASSVPSGGETQYF.